These 8 T cell receptor beta chains came from one sample sequenced in a study of shared clonotypes between healthy human individuals. The data were produced by immunoSEQ multiplex PCR, yet TCRdb's version contains in-frame clones alone and is incomplete. Among under 350,000 clones listed, roughly 87% were seen once. Sample: memory CD8+ T cells sorted from blood. The subset here: CD45RO+ cells pooled with CCR7-negative TemRA cells. These receptors were obtained from a man younger than 35 in good health.

The rearrangement links TRBV7-9 to TRBJ2-3, with a weak D call TRBD2 (5 bases). Germline V gene data show CDR1 as SEHNR and CDR2 as FQNEAQ (reference sequence). Trimming removed 8 bases at V and 0 bases at J, with 15 bases between. CDR3 length equals 15 residues. The CDR3 spells CASGLLASSTDTQYF. CDR3 coding DNA: TGTGCCAGCGGACTCTTGGCGTCTAGCACAGATACGCAGTATTTT.

Only one count was recorded for this clone. The chain is built from TRBV10-1 and TRBJ2-2; TRBD1 agrees at 9 bases. The CDR3 spans 13 residues. V was pared by 6 bases and J by 4 bases, with 0 bases of the junction left unmatched. Germline V gives CDR1 WNHNN, CDR2 SYGVQD (reference sequence). For the CDR3, the DNA is TGCGCCAGCAGGACAGGGGGCACCGGGGAGCTGTTTTTT. Its protein is CASRTGGTGELFF.

V usage is TRBV5-6 and J usage is TRBJ2-7; unclear D gene. The V and J ends lost 2 bases and 3 bases respectively, with 12 bases between them. This CDR3 is 14 amino acids long. Germline V gene sequence: CDR1 SGHDT, CDR2 YYEEEE. CDR3 nucleotides: TGTGCCAGCAGCTTCACACCCGAAGGCTACGAGCAGTACTTC. Translating it yields CASSFTPEGYEQYF.

The chain employs TRBV27 and TRBJ2-7; no clear D gene. This CDR3 has 12 residues. The germline CDR1 and CDR2 sequences are MNHEY and SMNVEV (reference sequence). Trimming took 7 bases from V and 0 from J, leaving 7 bases between them. The CDR3 loop reads CASNGHSYEQYF. CDR3 DNA: TGTGCCAGCAATGGCCACTCCTACGAGCAGTACTTC.

The chain combines TRBV5-4 with TRBJ2-1, with D unresolved. V shed 0 bases and J shed 3 bases, with 13 bases lying between them. The germline V gene has CDR1 SGHNT and CDR2 YYREEE (reference sequence). CDR3 size: 16 residues. The CDR3, as DNA: TGTGCCAGCAGCTTGGTCGCGGAGACCCACTACAATGAGCAGTTCTTC. Protein sequence: CASSLVAETHYNEQFF.

This clone has ten or more counts. The chain is built from TRBV6-6 and TRBJ1-2; D gene unclear. V lost 2 bases, J lost 0 bases, and 4 bases lay in between. Germline V gene sequence: CDR1 MNHNY, CDR2 SVGAGI (reference sequence). This CDR3 has 13 amino acids. In nucleotides, the CDR3 is TGTGCCAGCAGTTACGGTACTAACTATGGCTACACCTTC. Translation gives CASSYGTNYGYTF.

This clone has more than one count but fewer than ten. The J gene is TRBJ1-2, the V gene TRBV30, with no clear D. Trimming left V 5 bases short and J 5 bases short, with 6 bases between. CDR3 length: 10 residues. CDR1 and CDR2 from the germline V gene are GTSNPN and SVGIG (reference sequence). CDR3: CAWEDYGYTF. The CDR3 bases are TGTGCCTGGGAGGATTATGGCTACACCTTC.

The count of this clone is one. The V and J genes are TRBV7-8 and TRBJ1-2; no reliable D call. The CDR3 is 15 residues long. In germline, CDR1 is SGHVS, CDR2 FQNEAQ. V was pared by 1 base and J by 3 bases, with 12 bases between. The CDR3 is CASSLDGPHDYGYTF. CDR3 DNA: TGTGCCAGCAGCTTAGATGGGCCACACGACTATGGCTACACCTTC.